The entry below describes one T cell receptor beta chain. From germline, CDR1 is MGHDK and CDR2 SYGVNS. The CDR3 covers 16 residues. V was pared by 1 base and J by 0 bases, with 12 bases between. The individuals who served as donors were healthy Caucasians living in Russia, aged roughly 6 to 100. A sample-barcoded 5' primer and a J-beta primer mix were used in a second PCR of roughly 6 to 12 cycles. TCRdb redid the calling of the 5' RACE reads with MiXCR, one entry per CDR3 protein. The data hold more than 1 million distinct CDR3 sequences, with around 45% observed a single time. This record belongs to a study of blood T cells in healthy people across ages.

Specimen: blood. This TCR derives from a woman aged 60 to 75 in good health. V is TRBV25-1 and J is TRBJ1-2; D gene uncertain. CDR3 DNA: TGTGCCAGCAGTGAATTTGGGCTGGATGCTAACTATGGCTACACCTTC. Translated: CASSEFGLDANYGYTF.